Below, 30 T cell receptor beta chains from the same sample are listed, as sequenced in a study of OX40 agonist ivuxolimab in advanced cancers. Sequencing used immunoSEQ multiplex PCR; TCRdb keeps in-frame clones, though not all of them. The sample carries some 39,000 clones, over 80% recorded once. Sample: CD4+ or CD8+ T cells sorted from blood, taken in a trial of the OX40 agonist ivuxolimab. These receptor sequences come from an adult with an advanced solid tumor such as melanoma, head and neck, liver or kidney cancer.

DNA of the CDR3: TGCGCCAGCAGTGAGAATTTATCTGAGCAGTTCTTC. This codes for CASSENLSEQFF. This chain links TRBV10-2 with TRBJ2-1; D gene ambiguous. Trimming took 2 bases from V and 9 from J, leaving 8 bases between them. The V gene's germline CDR1 is WSHSY and CDR2 SAAADI. There are 12 residues in the CDR3.

The chain couples TRBV7-9 to TRBJ2-1; TRBD2 matches at 8 bases. V lost 0 bases to trimming and J lost 8 bases; unmatched junction nucleotides: 3. CDR1 and CDR2 (germline): SEHNR, FQNEAQ (reference sequence). The CDR3 spans 14 residues. The CDR3 spells CASSLAWTSYEQFF. As DNA, the CDR3 is TGTGCCAGCAGCTTAGCGTGGACTAGCTATGAGCAGTTCTTC.

V and J are TRBV6-5 and TRBJ2-2; TRBD2 might be the D (5 bases). Germline CDR1 and CDR2: MNHEY and SVGAGI. Trimming left V 6 bases short and J 6 bases short, with 14 bases between. The length of the CDR3 is 14 residues. The CDR3 DNA sequence: TGTGCCAGCAGGCCGGGGAGTCCCGCCGGGGAGCTGTTTTTT. Translating it yields CASRPGSPAGELFF.

The chain has TRBV19 and TRBJ2-5; tentatively, D is TRBD1 or TRBD2 (5 bases each). The V end was cut by 3 bases, the J end by 5 bases, with 19 bases between. CDR1 is LNHDA and CDR2 is SQIVND in the germline V gene (reference sequence). This CDR3 has 16 amino acids. The chain's CDR3 is CASSMPRGAQHETQYF. For the CDR3, the DNA is TGTGCCAGTAGTATGCCACGAGGGGCCCAACATGAGACCCAGTACTTC.

This clone came up a few times. The CDR3 nucleotides read TGCGCCAGCAGCCCTCCCACAGGACAGCCCCAGCATTTT. Translated: CASSPPTGQPQHF. This chain joins TRBV4-1 and TRBJ1-5; tentative D call: TRBD1 (5 bases). Germline V gene lookup returns CDR1 MGHRA and CDR2 YSYEKL. There are 13 residues in the CDR3. V was cut by 4 bases and J by 7 bases, with 11 bases left in between.

The chain uses TRBV5-6 and TRBJ1-4; 7 positions match TRBD1. The germline V gene has CDR1 SGHDT and CDR2 YYEEEE. The CDR3 sequence is 16 residues long. Trimming removed 1 base from V and 7 bases from J; junction bases left unmatched: 10. CDR3 loop: CASSLLTRGFGEKLFF. The CDR3 region has the DNA TGTGCCAGCAGCTTGTTGACCAGGGGGTTCGGTGAAAAACTGTTTTTT.

V usage is TRBV6-6 and J usage is TRBJ2-7, with unresolved D. Germline V gene lookup returns CDR1 MNHNY and CDR2 SVGAGI (reference sequence). V was cut by 5 bases and J by 3 bases, with 8 bases left in between. CDR3 length: 12 amino acids. CDR3 DNA: TGTGCCAGCAGTCCGCGGCTCTACGAGCAGTACTTC. It yields the protein CASSPRLYEQYF.

The chain recombines TRBV5-1 with TRBJ2-7; possibly TRBD1 for D (6 bases). Between the trimmed V and J ends, which lost 0 bases and 3 bases, there was a span of 7 bases. CDR3 length: 13 residues. Germline V lookup: CDR1 SGHRS, CDR2 YFSETQ. The CDR3 loop reads CASSLGQDYEQYF. DNA of the CDR3: TGCGCCAGCAGCTTGGGACAGGACTACGAGCAGTACTTC.

The chain combines TRBV18 with TRBJ2-5, with 7 nucleotides matching TRBD1. V shed 0 bases, J shed 1 base, and the junction held 2 bases outside the gene matches. The CDR3 runs to 15 residues. The germline CDR1 and CDR2 sequences are KGHSH and LQKENI. The CDR3 is CASSPPGQSQETQYF. The CDR3 coding sequence is TGTGCCAGCTCACCACCGGGACAGAGCCAAGAGACCCAGTACTTC.

This clone showed up just a few times. The V gene is TRBV2, the J gene TRBJ2-7; 7 bases map to TRBD1. CDR1 is SNHLY and CDR2 is FYNNEI in the germline V gene. The junction had 5 bases not matched to a gene; V was cut back by 7 bases and J by 5 bases. The length of the CDR3 is 12 residues. DNA for the CDR3: TGTGCCAGCACCTTACAGGGGAACGAGCAGTACTTC. Amino acid sequence: CASTLQGNEQYF.

The chain combines TRBV10-2 with TRBJ1-2; D remains unclear. The CDR3 length is 12 residues. V was shortened by 4 bases and J by 8 bases, with 11 bases between the two germline ends. In germline, CDR1 is WSHSY, CDR2 SAAADI. As DNA, the CDR3 is TGCGCCAGCAGTGCCAATTTAGAGGGCTACACCTTC. Translated: CASSANLEGYTF.

J is TRBJ1-5 and V is TRBV19; D is unresolved. Germline assignment: CDR1 LNHDA and CDR2 SQIVND (reference sequence). Trimming pared 6 bases from V and 3 bases from J, leaving 9 bases between. CDR3 length: 13 residues. CDR3 nucleotides: TGTGCCAGTAGAGGAGGGAACAATCAGCCCCAGCATTTT. Its protein product is CASRGGNNQPQHF.

The chain has TRBV28 and TRBJ2-6; TRBD1 is a possible D gene (6 bases). Between the trimmed V and J ends, which lost 5 bases and 2 bases, there was a span of 16 bases. CDR1 is MDHEN, CDR2 SYDVKM, per germline. This CDR3 spans 17 amino acids. The CDR3 loop is CASSNSKGGTGANVLTF. CDR3 in DNA: TGTGCCAGCAGTAACTCTAAAGGGGGAACTGGGGCCAACGTCCTGACTTTC.

V gene TRBV4-1 combines with J gene TRBJ1-2; TRBD1 matches 8 bases. In germline, CDR1 is MGHRA, CDR2 YSYEKL. After removal of 4 bases from V and 4 bases from J, the junction contained 2 bases not matched to a gene. This CDR3 spans 13 amino acids. The CDR3 nucleotides read TGCGCCAGCAGCCGGACAGGGAGCTATGGCTACACCTTC. The encoded protein is CASSRTGSYGYTF.

V is TRBV15 and J is TRBJ2-5, with 11 bases lining up with TRBD2. CDR3 length equals 15 residues. V lost 5 bases and J lost 4; bases outside the gene matches: 6. The V gene's germline CDR1 is LNHNV and CDR2 YYDKDF (reference sequence). This CDR3 is CATSRPTSGTETQYF. CDR3 in DNA: TGTGCCACCAGCCGACCGACTAGCGGGACAGAGACCCAGTACTTC.

The V gene is TRBV18, the J gene TRBJ2-7; TRBD2 is a possible D gene (7 bases). Per the germline V gene, CDR1 is KGHSH and CDR2 is LQKENI. The CDR3 is 14 residues long. Between the trimmed V and J ends, which lost 0 bases and 7 bases, there was a span of 13 bases. CDR3 sequence: CASSPPMGGREQYF. The CDR3 nucleotides are TGTGCCAGCTCACCACCTATGGGGGGGCGTGAGCAGTACTTC.

The chain recombines TRBV10-2 with TRBJ2-3; no clear D. Trimming left V 1 base short and J 2 bases short, with 7 bases between. Germline lookup yields CDR1 WSHSY and CDR2 SAAADI. The CDR3 extends over 14 amino acids. CDR3 nucleotides: TGCGCCAGCAGTGAGTGGCAGACCACAGATACGCAGTATTTT. Translated, it gives CASSEWQTTDTQYF.

V usage is TRBV9 and J usage is TRBJ1-4; D might be TRBD1 (5 bases). The CDR3 runs 15 residues. CDR1 and CDR2 (germline): SGDLS, YYNGEE. V lost 2 bases and J 5 bases, leaving 13 bases between the germline ends. CDR3 bases: TGTGCCAGCAGCGTGGAAGGGACGGTAAATGAAAAACTGTTTTTT. Translation: CASSVEGTVNEKLFF.

V usage is TRBV7-2 and J usage is TRBJ2-3, with a weak D call TRBD1 (6 bases). The V end was cut by 2 bases, the J end by 1 base, with 10 bases between. Germline lookup yields CDR1 SGHTA and CDR2 FQGNSA. This CDR3 contains 15 residues. CDR3 DNA: TGTGCCAGCAGCTTAAGGGGGATAGGCACAGATACGCAGTATTTT. Its translation: CASSLRGIGTDTQYF.

The chain links TRBV10-1 to TRBJ2-1; a weak D match, TRBD1 (5 bases). This CDR3 is 18 amino acids long. V lost 3 bases and J lost 5, with 23 bases in between. Looked up from germline, CDR1 is WNHNN and CDR2 is SYGVQD (reference sequence). The CDR3 nucleotides read TGCGCCAGCAGTGAAGGGCAGGGCCGCTCGACATTCGACAATGAGCAGTTCTTC. It codes for CASSEGQGRSTFDNEQFF.

The chain has TRBV2 and TRBJ2-6; unclear D gene. The CDR3 is made up of 15 amino acids. Trimming pared 2 bases from V and 0 bases from J, leaving 5 bases between. The germline CDR1 and CDR2 sequences are SNHLY and FYNNEI. Here the CDR3 DNA reads TGTGCCAGCAGTGAACGAGGCTCTGGGGCCAACGTCCTGACTTTC. Translated, it gives CASSERGSGANVLTF.

The CDR3 bases are TGTGCCAGCAGTAAGAGTGTGCAGTATTTT. Its translation: CASSKSVQYF. The chain has TRBV28 and TRBJ2-3, with D unresolved. The V gene's germline CDR1 is MDHEN and CDR2 SYDVKM. This CDR3 contains 10 residues. The V and J ends lost 5 bases and 11 bases respectively, with 8 bases between them.

CDR3 nucleotide sequence: TGTGCCAGCAGTTTCGTCGGACAGAGGGGCGTCTACACCTTC. It codes for CASSFVGQRGVYTF. The chain carries TRBV6-5 and TRBJ1-2; TRBD1 is a possible D gene (6 bases). The CDR3 has 14 residues. CDR1 MNHEY and CDR2 SVGAGI come from the germline V gene. Trimming took 4 bases from V and 10 from J, leaving 19 bases between them.

This clone has more than one count but fewer than ten. The chain carries TRBV5-6 and TRBJ1-2, with TRBD1 as a possible D gene (6 bases). The CDR3 runs to 13 residues. Germline CDR1 SGHDT, CDR2 YYEEEE. With 4 bases removed from V and 4 bases from J, the gap between germline ends came to 11 bases. The CDR3 loop is CASSRGGGYGYTF. The CDR3 DNA sequence: TGTGCCAGCAGCCGGGGGGGCGGCTATGGCTACACCTTC.

J is TRBJ2-1 and V is TRBV27, with D possibly matching TRBD1 (6 bases). CDR1 is MNHEY, CDR2 SMNVEV, per germline (reference sequence). The CDR3 covers 14 residues. V was pared by 3 bases and J by 0 bases, with 6 bases between. CDR3 region: CASSFRGSYNEQFF. The CDR3, as DNA: TGTGCCAGCAGTTTCAGGGGCTCCTACAATGAGCAGTTCTTC.

The chain uses TRBV7-2 and TRBJ2-5, with a weak D call TRBD1 (6 bases). Germline V gives CDR1 SGHTA, CDR2 FQGNSA. The CDR3 contains 14 residues. Deletions cut 6 bases from V and 10 bases from J, with 21 bases between. The CDR3 coding sequence is TGTGCCAGCAGTCGTAACCGGGACAACGCGGTCCAGTACTTC. Translation gives CASSRNRDNAVQYF. The full variable domain, rest sourced from reference TRBV7-2 and TRBJ2-5, is GAGVSQSPSNKVTEKGKDVELRCDPISGHTALYWYRQSLGQGLEFLIYFQGNSAPDKSGLPSDRFSAERTGGSVSTLTIQRTQQEDSAVYLCASSRNRDNAVQYFGPGTRLLVL.

The chain couples TRBV28 to TRBJ1-6; D is ambiguous. The CDR3 is 15 amino acids. CDR1 and CDR2 (germline): MDHEN, SYDVKM. Trimming stripped 3 bases from V and 7 bases from J, with 13 bases between. The CDR3 nucleotides read TGTGCCAGCAGTTTTGGGCATATACAAAATTCACCCCTCCACTTT. This encodes CASSFGHIQNSPLHF.

This clone has a handful of counts. The gene calls are TRBV5-1 and TRBJ1-1; D perhaps matches TRBD1 (6 bases). V shed 3 bases and J shed 0 bases, with 12 bases lying between them. The germline V gene encodes CDR1 SGHRS and CDR2 YFSETQ. The CDR3 covers 15 residues. CDR3 amino acids: CASSSTAGVNTEAFF. DNA of the CDR3: TGCGCCAGCAGCTCCACGGCAGGGGTGAACACTGAAGCTTTCTTT.

V is TRBV29-1 and J is TRBJ2-7, with a tentative D call TRBD2 (5 bases). The CDR3 has 14 residues. V lost 6 bases, J lost 0 bases, and 15 bases lay in between. Per germline, CDR1 SQVTM and CDR2 ANQGSEA. CDR3 bases: TGCAGCGTCCAGCCGGTGGGGAGCTCCTACGAGCAGTACTTC. This sequence encodes CSVQPVGSSYEQYF.

V and J are TRBV7-8 and TRBJ2-2; D possibly corresponds to TRBD1 (6 bases). CDR1 and CDR2 from the germline V gene are SGHVS and FQNEAQ. The CDR3 runs to 15 residues. Trimming left V 2 bases short and J 4 bases short, with 11 bases between. The CDR3 protein is CASSLIQGGTGELFF. DNA of the CDR3: TGTGCCAGCAGCTTAATACAGGGTGGCACCGGGGAGCTGTTTTTT.